This T cell receptor beta chain is from a study of blood T cell repertoires in COVID-19. Germline V gene lookup returns CDR1 MDHEN and CDR2 SYDVKM. CDR3 length: 14 amino acids. The ends were cut back, 6 bases at V and 2 bases at J, with 13 bases in the middle. Clones were read by immunoSEQ multiplex PCR, and TCRdb kept only the in-frame ones, dropping some. The sample carries 150,000 to 200,000 clones, approximately 88% recorded once. This clone was observed once. Recruitment covered about two dozen US areas and drew participants whose ages spanned about 18 to 100 years. Two consecutive negative NP/OP PCR tests, clearance, or resolved symptoms defined Cohort 3 recovery.

This chain joins TRBV28 and TRBJ2-5; D possibly corresponds to TRBD1 (6 bases). This TCR derives from an older woman who had recovered from COVID-19. The sequenced sample was PBMCs or T cells enriched from blood (not recorded which). The chain's CDR3 is CASRTWTEQETQYF. CDR3 nucleotide sequence: TGTGCCAGCAGGACCTGGACAGAGCAAGAGACCCAGTACTTC.